The 30 T cell receptor beta chains given below trace back to one sample, sequenced in a study of blood T cell repertoires in COVID-19. The protocol was immunoSEQ multiplex PCR, while the TCRdb copy is restricted to in-frame clones and leaves out a portion. The data show around 190,000 clones, 80% seen once. The sequenced sample consisted of peripheral blood. The receptors shown here come from a man aged 55-75 years with acute or convalescent COVID-19.

The rearrangement uses TRBV5-1 and TRBJ1-2; possible D gene TRBD1, 5 bases. CDR1 is SGHRS, CDR2 YFSETQ, per germline. V was pared by 4 bases and J by 3 bases, with 16 bases between. The CDR3 sequence is 15 residues long. The CDR3 protein is CASSRSWGEDYGYTF. The CDR3, as DNA: TGCGCCAGCAGCCGTTCTTGGGGGGAGGACTATGGCTACACCTTC.

Only one count was recorded for this clone. This chain's CDR3 is CASSLLNSISNQPQHF. The CDR3 DNA follows: TGTGCCAGCAGCTTGCTAAATTCTATTAGCAATCAGCCCCAGCATTTT. V is TRBV5-8 and J is TRBJ1-5; D gene uncertain. Trimming took 1 base from V and 0 from J, leaving 11 bases between them. Germline loops: CDR1 SGHTS, CDR2 YDEGEE. The CDR3 loop spans 16 amino acids.

In DNA, the CDR3 is TGTGCCAGCAGTTTAAACAGGGGGGAATATGGCTACACCTTC. Translation gives CASSLNRGEYGYTF. V gene TRBV27 combines with J gene TRBJ1-2; 8 nucleotides agree with TRBD1. V shed 2 bases and J 5 bases; nucleotides not matched to a gene: 4. The germline CDR1 and CDR2 sequences are MNHEY and SMNVEV (reference sequence). CDR3 size: 14 residues.

V is TRBV7-8 and J is TRBJ2-2; TRBD1 matches at 7 bases. The CDR3 has 17 amino acids. Losses at the gene ends were 1 base for V and 0 bases for J; bases not matched to a gene: 5. Germline V gives CDR1 SGHVS, CDR2 FQNEAQ. CDR3 DNA: TGTGCCAGCAGCTTAGGGACAGGCCCCTCGAACACCGGGGAGCTGTTTTTT. Its protein product is CASSLGTGPSNTGELFF.

The chain is built from TRBV5-4 and TRBJ2-5; no clear D. The length of the CDR3 is 12 residues. Trimming left V 3 bases short and J 4 bases short, with 7 bases between. Germline V gives CDR1 SGHNT, CDR2 YYREEE (reference sequence). The DNA of the CDR3 is TGTGCCAGCAGCTCGTCGGGAGAGACCCAGTACTTC. Its protein product is CASSSSGETQYF.

The V call is TRBV7-6, the J call TRBJ2-3; 10 bases align to TRBD2. The V and J ends lost 4 bases and 0 bases, in that order; junction bases with no gene match: 7. Germline V gives CDR1 SGHVS, CDR2 FNYEAQ. The CDR3 is 17 residues long. DNA of the CDR3: TGTGCCAGCAGCTCCTATAGCGGGGGGATAAGCACAGATACGCAGTATTTT. Its protein is CASSSYSGGISTDTQYF.

V and J are TRBV15 and TRBJ2-7, with D hard to call. Per the germline V gene, CDR1 is LNHNV and CDR2 is YYDKDF (reference sequence). The CDR3 is made up of 13 amino acids. V shed 1 base and J shed 3 bases, with 7 bases lying between them. CDR3 coding DNA: TGTGCCACCAGCAGAGCCTCCTTCTACGAGCAGTACTTC. It specifies CATSRASFYEQYF.

The rearrangement uses TRBV5-6 and TRBJ1-2, with TRBD1 identical over 8 bases. This CDR3 has 13 residues. V lost 4 bases and J lost 6; bases outside the gene matches: 5. Per the germline V gene, CDR1 is SGHDT and CDR2 is YYEEEE. CDR3: CASSDTGGNGYTF. Here the CDR3 DNA reads TGTGCCAGCAGCGATACAGGGGGAAATGGCTACACCTTC.

The chain has TRBV19 and TRBJ2-3, with 9 bases fitting TRBD2. Germline V lookup: CDR1 LNHDA, CDR2 SQIVND (reference sequence). CDR3 size: 14 residues. Germline trimming cut 5 bases from V and 4 bases from J; bases unmatched to any gene: 4. The CDR3: CASSSRGGADTQYF. The CDR3 nucleotides are TGTGCCAGTAGTTCGCGGGGGGGTGCAGATACGCAGTATTTT.

The chain links TRBV5-4 to TRBJ2-7, with TRBD1 matching 11 bases. Germline CDR1 SGHNT, CDR2 YYREEE (reference sequence). Trimming cost V 5 bases and J 6 bases; bases outside gene matches: 7. The CDR3 loop spans 14 amino acids. The CDR3 is CASRLIGTGGEQYF. The CDR3, as DNA: TGTGCCAGCAGGCTTATTGGGACAGGGGGCGAGCAGTACTTC.

The chain joins TRBV5-1 to TRBJ1-1, with TRBD1 as a possible D gene (5 bases). Germline assignment: CDR1 SGHRS and CDR2 YFSETQ. The ends were cut back, 5 bases at V and 3 bases at J, with 23 bases in the middle. The CDR3 runs to 17 residues. CDR3 amino acids: CASRRNTQETSDTEAFF. CDR3 nucleotides: TGCGCCAGCAGGCGCAACACACAGGAGACCAGCGACACTGAAGCTTTCTTT.

The genes are TRBV25-1 and TRBJ1-4; no definite D call. V lost 3 bases and J lost 11, with 16 bases in between. The CDR3 is made up of 14 amino acids. The germline V gene encodes CDR1 MGHDK and CDR2 SYGVNS. DNA for the CDR3: TGTGCCAGCAGTGATCGACATCCCGGAGGGAAACTGTTTTTT. It codes for CASSDRHPGGKLFF.

This clone appeared a single time. The chain joins TRBV25-1 to TRBJ1-2, with D tentatively TRBD1 (5 bases). CDR3 size: 15 residues. V gave up 1 base and J gave up 2 bases, with 11 bases separating them. Germline V gene lookup returns CDR1 MGHDK and CDR2 SYGVNS. Here the CDR3 DNA reads TGTGCCAGCAGTGAATCCGTAGGGGCGAACTATGGCTACACCTTC. Amino acid sequence: CASSESVGANYGYTF.

This chain joins TRBV5-1 and TRBJ1-5; TRBD1 matches 10 bases. Germline CDR1 SGHRS, CDR2 YFSETQ. Trimming removed 2 bases from V and 5 bases from J; junction bases left unmatched: 1. The length of the CDR3 is 14 residues. The CDR3 loop is CASSLGQGDQPQHF. Written as DNA, the CDR3 is TGCGCCAGCAGCTTAGGACAGGGGGATCAGCCCCAGCATTTT.

The rearrangement links TRBV6-5 to TRBJ2-7; 8 nucleotides agree with TRBD1. V trimming: 7 bases; J trimming: 5 bases; junction bases outside the gene matches: 10. Per the germline V gene, CDR1 is MNHEY and CDR2 is SVGAGI. The CDR3 runs 14 residues. The CDR3, as DNA: TGTGCCAGCAACCCCGGACAGGGCCTTCACGAGCAGTACTTC. Protein product: CASNPGQGLHEQYF.

V usage is TRBV7-9 and J usage is TRBJ1-2, with 8 nucleotides matching TRBD1. Germline V lookup: CDR1 SEHNR, CDR2 FQNEAQ (reference sequence). The CDR3 is 13 amino acids. V shed 6 bases and J 4 bases; nucleotides not matched to a gene: 4. CDR3: CASRVTGVYGYTF. For the CDR3, the DNA is TGTGCCAGCAGGGTGACAGGGGTCTATGGCTACACCTTC.

V is TRBV12-3 or TRBV12-4 and J is TRBJ1-2, with D unclear. CDR3 size: 13 residues. V was trimmed by 3 bases and J by 3 bases, leaving 8 bases between them. This CDR3 reads CASSFLPDYGYTF. The CDR3 bases are TGTGCCAGCAGTTTTCTACCTGACTATGGCTACACCTTC.

The rearrangement uses TRBV6-5 and TRBJ1-2; possibly TRBD1 for D (5 bases). The CDR3 spans 12 residues. CDR1 and CDR2 from the germline V gene are MNHEY and SVGAGI. V lost 7 bases to trimming and J lost 7 bases, with 13 bases between them. CDR3: CASISEGLGYTF. CDR3 DNA: TGTGCCAGCATATCCGAGGGACTTGGCTACACCTTC.

The chain is built from TRBV20-1 and TRBJ1-1; D remains ambiguous. CDR1 and CDR2 (germline): DFQATT, SNEGSKA (reference sequence). The V and J ends lost 5 bases and 2 bases respectively, with 3 bases between them. This CDR3 contains 10 residues. The DNA for the CDR3 is TGCAGTGCTCTTAACACTGAAGCTTTCTTT. Its protein product is CSALNTEAFF.

This clone has more than one count but fewer than ten. The chain recombines TRBV4-2 with TRBJ2-3; 9 bases are a match to TRBD1. This CDR3 is 15 amino acids long. After removal of 4 bases from V and 3 bases from J, the junction contained 5 bases not matched to a gene. Per the germline V gene, CDR1 is LGHNA and CDR2 is YNFKEQ. Here the CDR3 DNA reads TGTGCCAGCAGCCCACAGGGGGCTGGGACAGATACGCAGTATTTT. Residues: CASSPQGAGTDTQYF.

This clone was found a few times. V usage is TRBV5-5 and J usage is TRBJ1-1; D might be TRBD1 (6 bases). Looked up from germline, CDR1 is SGHKS and CDR2 is YYEKEE (reference sequence). CDR3 size: 12 residues. V was pared by 3 bases and J by 5 bases, with 8 bases between. The CDR3 protein is CASSSDRTEAFF. The CDR3 bases are TGTGCCAGCAGCTCCGACAGGACTGAAGCTTTCTTT.

This clone was recorded only once. The gene calls are TRBV27 and TRBJ1-2; tentative D call: TRBD1 (6 bases). This CDR3 is 15 amino acids long. CDR1 is MNHEY, CDR2 SMNVEV, per germline (reference sequence). V was trimmed by 0 bases and J by 3 bases, leaving 11 bases between them. The CDR3 loop is CASSLSRQAHYGYTF. For the CDR3, the DNA is TGTGCCAGCAGTTTATCCCGACAGGCCCACTATGGCTACACCTTC.

The sample holds a few counts of this clone. This sequence joins TRBV9 and TRBJ1-3; 10 nucleotides align to TRBD1. CDR1 SGDLS and CDR2 YYNGEE come from the germline V gene. The CDR3 has 15 amino acids. Trimming took 0 bases from V and 8 from J; bases not matched to a gene: 5. CDR3 protein: CASSVGGDRGYTIYF. Here the CDR3 DNA reads TGTGCCAGCAGCGTAGGGGGGGACAGGGGATACACCATATATTTT.

The chain joins TRBV12-3 or TRBV12-4 to TRBJ1-1; D remains unclear. Trimming cost V 4 bases and J 7 bases, with 10 bases left between them. The CDR3 is 12 residues long. The CDR3 loop reads CASSYRRREAFF. CDR3 coding DNA: TGTGCCAGCAGTTACCGCAGGCGTGAAGCTTTCTTT.

The count of this clone is one. This chain joins TRBV24-1 and TRBJ1-2; D is unclear. CDR3 length: 13 residues. Germline-derived CDR1 and CDR2 are KGHDR and SFDVKD. Trimming cost V 1 base and J 6 bases, with 8 bases left between them. The CDR3 is CATSDFPQDGYTF. The DNA for the CDR3 is TGTGCCACCAGTGATTTTCCCCAGGATGGCTACACCTTC.

This clone was picked up one time. The DNA of the CDR3 is TGCGCCAGCAGCCAAGAGTTGGGCGGGGGGTTCAACACCGGGGAGCTGTTTTTT. It encodes CASSQELGGGFNTGELFF. The chain has TRBV4-1 and TRBJ2-2, with 8 bases that match TRBD2. This CDR3 comprises 18 residues. Losses at the gene ends were 0 bases for V and 2 bases for J; bases not matched to a gene: 8. Germline lookup yields CDR1 MGHRA and CDR2 YSYEKL.

This chain joins TRBV24-1 and TRBJ2-7; 10 nucleotides align to TRBD1. This CDR3 has 15 amino acids. CDR1 is KGHDR, CDR2 SFDVKD, per germline. V was clipped by 4 bases and J by 3 bases; unmatched bases: 5. CDR3 coding DNA: TGTGCCACCAGTGAAACCGGGACAGGGGACTACGAGCAGTACTTC. This encodes CATSETGTGDYEQYF.

The chain has TRBV11-2 and TRBJ2-1; tentatively, D is TRBD1 (6 bases). The CDR3 runs to 16 residues. V gave up 1 base and J gave up 8 bases, with 18 bases separating them. Germline lookup yields CDR1 SGHAT and CDR2 FQNNGV. CDR3 protein: CASSLVVGAGRYEQFF. The CDR3 bases are TGTGCCAGCAGCTTAGTCGTGGGGGCTGGGCGCTATGAGCAGTTCTTC.

The CDR3: CASRLGGGSRGYTF. As DNA, the CDR3 is TGTGCCAGCAGACTCGGCGGGGGTTCTCGTGGCTACACCTTC. The chain employs TRBV21-1 and TRBJ1-2. TRBV21-1 is flagged as a pseudogene. This CDR3 contains 14 residues.

The gene calls are TRBV2 and TRBJ1-5; tentatively, D is TRBD1 (6 bases). The V end lost 7 bases, the J end lost 4 bases, and 14 bases lay between the germline ends. Germline CDR1 and CDR2: SNHLY and FYNNEI. This CDR3 contains 14 residues. CDR3 sequence reads: CASTNDRYNQPQHF. The DNA for the CDR3 is TGTGCCAGCACCAACGACAGGTATAATCAGCCCCAGCATTTT. Full variable domain (rest looked up from reference TRBV2 and TRBJ1-5): EPEVTQTPSHQVTQMGQEVILRCVPISNHLYFYWYRQILGQKVEFLVSFYNNEISEKSEIFDDQFSVERPDGSNFTLKIRSTKLEDSAMYFCASTNDRYNQPQHFGDGTRLSIL.